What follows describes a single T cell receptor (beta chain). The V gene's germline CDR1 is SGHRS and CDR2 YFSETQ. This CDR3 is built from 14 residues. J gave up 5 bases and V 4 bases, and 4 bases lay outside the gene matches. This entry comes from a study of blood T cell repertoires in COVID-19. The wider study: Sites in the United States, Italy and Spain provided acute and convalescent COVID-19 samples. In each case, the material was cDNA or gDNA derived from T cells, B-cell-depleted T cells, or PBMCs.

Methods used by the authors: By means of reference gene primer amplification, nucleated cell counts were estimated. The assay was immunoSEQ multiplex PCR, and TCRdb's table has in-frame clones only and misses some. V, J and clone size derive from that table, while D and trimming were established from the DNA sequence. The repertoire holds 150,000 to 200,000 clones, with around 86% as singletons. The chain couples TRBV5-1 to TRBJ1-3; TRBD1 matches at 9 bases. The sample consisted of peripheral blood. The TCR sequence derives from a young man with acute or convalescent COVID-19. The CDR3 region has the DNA TGCGCCAGCAGCGATGGACAGGGGCGAAACACCATATATTTT. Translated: CASSDGQGRNTIYF.